This TCR beta chain was documented in a study of identical twins. Template switching added a universal primer site; cDNA carried unique molecular identifiers. TCRdb reanalysed the 5' RACE reads using MiXCR and keeps one entry per CDR3 protein. Here the sample spans hundreds of thousands of distinct CDR3 sequences, around 8.6% being singletons. Findings of the study overall: The more abundant beta clonotypes in cord blood had fewer insertions, and memory repertoires did not show this. Diverse VJ usage suggested most zero-insertion clonotypes were not invariant T cells. The study based its conclusions on cross-sectional statistical analysis and did not follow the same donors.

Concerning this clonotype: What it binds is unknown.

Trimming stripped 4 bases from V and 4 bases from J, with 21 bases between. Germline V gives CDR1 SGDLS, CDR2 YYNGEE. This CDR3 region has 16 residues. These data also featured in a second study, about yellow fever vaccine responses in identical twins.

The source of this sequence is a young woman in good health. Sequencing was done on a sample of PBMCs. The chain employs TRBV9 and TRBJ2-7; the D is unclear. CDR3 nucleotide sequence: TGTGCCAGCAGCCTAAACGACGGAGAGCACCTTTACGAGCAGTACTTC. Its translation is CASSLNDGEHLYEQYF.